This TCR beta chain was sequenced during a study of T cell repertoires in cytomegalovirus infection. About the research overall: From public TCR beta signatures came an indication of both CMV infection and matching HLA type. The study's findings and limits: There were carriers of CMV plus the relevant HLA, and cumulative public TCR beta family frequency identified them. The study found HLA-C-restricted CMV-specific TCR beta clonotypes dominating the ex vivo response.

This clonotype was detected many times. What it recognizes is unknown. TCRdb independently ran MiXCR on the reads; one entry per CDR3 protein. The table has roughly 600,000 distinct CDR3 sequences, more than 20% seen once. The V gene lost 0 bases and the J gene lost 5 bases, with 11 bases spanning the gap. This CDR3 is 14 amino acids long. Germline V CDR1 and CDR2: SGHDT, YYEEEE. The chain recombines TRBV5-6 with TRBJ1-1; TRBD1 might be the D (5 bases). This TCR was sampled from a human donor in good health (CMV status not recorded). Some clones in this sample may be carry-over from other donors' samples. The specimen was CD8+ T cells from PBMCs. The CDR3 DNA is TGTGCCAGCAGCTTGGATCAGGGTCGGACTGAAGCTTTCTTT. Translating gives CASSLDQGRTEAFF.